This T cell receptor beta chain was identified in a study of blood T cell repertoires in COVID-19. Study details: Donors in the United States, Italy and Spain gave samples during acute or convalescent COVID-19. The cDNA or gDNA used as material had been derived from T cells, B-cell-depleted T cells, or PBMCs.

Per the original methods: Nucleated cell counts were estimated from reference gene primer amplification. TCRdb's copy holds only in-frame clones and misses some; the assay was immunoSEQ multiplex PCR. The DNA was the basis for D and trimming; V, J and clone size are from that table. The sample lists some 66,000 clones, 75% to 80% seen once, with roughly half in the top ten. In this sample, this clone turned up a few times. CDR1 is SGHTA and CDR2 is FQGNSA in the germline V gene. V was pared by 3 bases and J by 5 bases, with 8 bases of the junction left unmatched. The length of the CDR3 is 15 residues.

The sequence came from a woman older than 75 with acute or convalescent COVID-19. The chain recombines TRBV7-2 with TRBJ2-5; 8 nucleotides agree with TRBD2. The sequencing sample was made of peripheral blood. The CDR3 DNA reads TGTGCCAGCAGCTTCCAAGCGGGAGAGGGGGAGACCCAGTACTTC. Translated: CASSFQAGEGETQYF.